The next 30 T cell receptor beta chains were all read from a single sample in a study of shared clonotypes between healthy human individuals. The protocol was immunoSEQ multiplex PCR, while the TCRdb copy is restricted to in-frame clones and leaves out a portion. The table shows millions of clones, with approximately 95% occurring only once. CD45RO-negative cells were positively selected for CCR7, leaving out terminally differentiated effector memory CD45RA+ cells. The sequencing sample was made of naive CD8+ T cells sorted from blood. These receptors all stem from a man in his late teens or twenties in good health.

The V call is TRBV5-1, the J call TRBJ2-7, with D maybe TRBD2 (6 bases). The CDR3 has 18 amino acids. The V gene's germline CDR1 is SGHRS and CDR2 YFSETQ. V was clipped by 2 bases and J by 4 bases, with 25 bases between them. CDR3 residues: CASSFGLGPKEGFYEQYF. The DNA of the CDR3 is TGCGCCAGCAGCTTCGGGCTGGGTCCCAAGGAGGGGTTTTACGAGCAGTACTTC.

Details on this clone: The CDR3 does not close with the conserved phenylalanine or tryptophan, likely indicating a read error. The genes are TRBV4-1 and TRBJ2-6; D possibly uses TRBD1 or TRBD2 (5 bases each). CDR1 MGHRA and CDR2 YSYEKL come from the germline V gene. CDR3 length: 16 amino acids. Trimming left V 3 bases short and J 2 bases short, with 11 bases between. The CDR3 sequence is CASSHGRGPGANVLTL. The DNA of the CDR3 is TGCGCCAGCAGCCACGGACGGGGCCCTGGGGCCAACGTCCTGACTCTC.

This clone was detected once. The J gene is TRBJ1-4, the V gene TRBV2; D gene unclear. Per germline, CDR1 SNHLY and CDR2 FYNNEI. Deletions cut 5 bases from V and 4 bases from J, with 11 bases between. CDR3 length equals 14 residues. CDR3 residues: CASSYKLFNEKLFF. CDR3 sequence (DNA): TGTGCCAGCAGTTATAAGCTCTTTAATGAAAAACTGTTTTTT.

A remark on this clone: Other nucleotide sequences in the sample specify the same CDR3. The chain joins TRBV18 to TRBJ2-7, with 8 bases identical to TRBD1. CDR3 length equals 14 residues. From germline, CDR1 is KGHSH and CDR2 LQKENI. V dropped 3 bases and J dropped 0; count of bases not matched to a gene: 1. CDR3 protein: CASSPGQGSYEQYF. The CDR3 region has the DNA TGTGCCAGCTCACCCGGACAGGGCTCCTACGAGCAGTACTTC.

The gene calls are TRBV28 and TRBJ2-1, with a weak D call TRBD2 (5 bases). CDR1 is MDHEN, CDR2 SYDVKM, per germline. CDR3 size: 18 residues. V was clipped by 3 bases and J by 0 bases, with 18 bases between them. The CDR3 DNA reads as TGTGCCAGCAGTTTTGTAACTAGTGGAGATAGCTCCTACAATGAGCAGTTCTTC. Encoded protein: CASSFVTSGDSSYNEQFF. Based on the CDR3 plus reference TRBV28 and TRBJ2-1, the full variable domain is DVKVTQSSRYLVKRTGEKVFLECVQDMDHENMFWYRQDPGLGLRLIYFSYDVKMKEKGDIPEGYSVSREKKERFSLILESASTNQTSMYLCASSFVTSGDSSYNEQFFGPGTRLTVL.

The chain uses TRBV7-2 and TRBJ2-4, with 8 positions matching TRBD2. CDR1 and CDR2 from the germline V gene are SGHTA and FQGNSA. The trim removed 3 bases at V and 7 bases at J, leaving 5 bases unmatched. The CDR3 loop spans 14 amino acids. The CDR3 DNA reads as TGTGCCAGCAGCTTGACAGCGGGAGTGAACATTCAGTACTTC. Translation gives CASSLTAGVNIQYF.

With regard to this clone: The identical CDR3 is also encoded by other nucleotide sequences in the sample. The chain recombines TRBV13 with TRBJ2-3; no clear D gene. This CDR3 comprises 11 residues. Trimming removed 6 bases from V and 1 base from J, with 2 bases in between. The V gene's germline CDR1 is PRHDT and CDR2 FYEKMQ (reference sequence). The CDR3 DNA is TGTGCCAGCAGGGGCACAGATACGCAGTATTTT. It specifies CASRGTDTQYF.

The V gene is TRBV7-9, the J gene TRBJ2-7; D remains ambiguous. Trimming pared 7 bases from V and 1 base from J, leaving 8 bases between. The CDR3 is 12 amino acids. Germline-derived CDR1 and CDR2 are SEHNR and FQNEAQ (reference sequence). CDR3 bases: TGTGCCAGCAAATCAGGATCCTACGAGCAGTACTTC. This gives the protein CASKSGSYEQYF.

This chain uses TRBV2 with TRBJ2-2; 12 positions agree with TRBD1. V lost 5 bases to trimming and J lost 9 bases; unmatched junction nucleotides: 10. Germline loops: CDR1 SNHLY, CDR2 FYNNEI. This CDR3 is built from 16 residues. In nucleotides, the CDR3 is TGTGCCAGCAGTACCCACGGGACAGGGGGCCTCCGGGAGCTGTTTTTT. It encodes CASSTHGTGGLRELFF.

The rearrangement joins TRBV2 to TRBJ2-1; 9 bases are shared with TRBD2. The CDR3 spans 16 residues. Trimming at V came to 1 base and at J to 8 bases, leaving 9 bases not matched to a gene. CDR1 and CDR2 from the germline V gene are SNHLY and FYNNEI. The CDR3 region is CASSEGSSGRTDEQFF. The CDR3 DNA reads TGTGCCAGCAGTGAAGGTTCGAGCGGGAGGACCGATGAGCAGTTCTTC.

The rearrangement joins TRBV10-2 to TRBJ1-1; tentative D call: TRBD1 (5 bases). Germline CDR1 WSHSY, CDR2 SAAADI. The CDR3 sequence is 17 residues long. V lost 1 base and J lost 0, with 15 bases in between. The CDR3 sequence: CASSELGDLGMNTEAFF. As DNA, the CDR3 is TGCGCCAGCAGTGAGTTGGGGGACCTGGGAATGAACACTGAAGCTTTCTTT.

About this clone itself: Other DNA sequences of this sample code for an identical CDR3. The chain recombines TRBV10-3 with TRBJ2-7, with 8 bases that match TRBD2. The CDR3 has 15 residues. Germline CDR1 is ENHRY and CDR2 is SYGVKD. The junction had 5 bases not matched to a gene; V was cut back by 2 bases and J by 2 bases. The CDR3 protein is CAISESGGGTYEQYF. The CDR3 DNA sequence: TGTGCCATCAGTGAGAGCGGCGGGGGGACCTACGAGCAGTACTTC.

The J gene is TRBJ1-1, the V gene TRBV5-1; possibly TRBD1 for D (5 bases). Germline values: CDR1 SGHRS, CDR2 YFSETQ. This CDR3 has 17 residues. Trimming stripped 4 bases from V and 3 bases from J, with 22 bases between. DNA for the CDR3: TGCGCCAGCAGCCAGTGGTCGACTGGAGTAGGGGACACTGAAGCTTTCTTT. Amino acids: CASSQWSTGVGDTEAFF.

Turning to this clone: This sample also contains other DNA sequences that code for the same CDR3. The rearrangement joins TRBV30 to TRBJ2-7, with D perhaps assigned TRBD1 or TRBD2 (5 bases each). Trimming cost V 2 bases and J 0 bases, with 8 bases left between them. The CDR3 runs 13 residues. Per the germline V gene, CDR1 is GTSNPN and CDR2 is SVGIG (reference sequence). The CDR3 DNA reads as TGTGCCTGGAGTTGGGACGGCTCCTACGAGCAGTACTTC. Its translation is CAWSWDGSYEQYF.

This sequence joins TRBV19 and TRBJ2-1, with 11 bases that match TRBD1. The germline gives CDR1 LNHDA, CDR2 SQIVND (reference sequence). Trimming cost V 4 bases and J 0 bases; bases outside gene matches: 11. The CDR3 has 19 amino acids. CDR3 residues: CASSTGGQGAYSSYNEQFF. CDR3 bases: TGTGCCAGTAGTACAGGCGGACAGGGGGCCTATAGCTCCTACAATGAGCAGTTCTTC. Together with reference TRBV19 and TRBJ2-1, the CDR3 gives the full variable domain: DGGITQSPKYLFRKEGQNVTLSCEQNLNHDAMYWYRQDPGQGLRLIYYSQIVNDFQKGDIAEGYSVSREKKESFPLTVTSAQKNPTAFYLCASSTGGQGAYSSYNEQFFGPGTRLTVL.

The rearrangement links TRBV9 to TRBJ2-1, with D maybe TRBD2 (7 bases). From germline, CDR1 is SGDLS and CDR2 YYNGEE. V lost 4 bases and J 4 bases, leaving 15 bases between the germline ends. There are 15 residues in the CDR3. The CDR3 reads CASSLTGGMYNEQFF. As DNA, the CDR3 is TGTGCCAGCAGCCTCACGGGGGGCATGTACAATGAGCAGTTCTTC.

The CDR3 is CASGDRVGQPQHF. The CDR3 bases are TGTGCCAGCGGAGACAGGGTCGGTCAGCCCCAGCATTTT. The chain has TRBV6-1 and TRBJ1-5; 7 bases are shared with TRBD1. CDR3 size: 13 residues. From germline, CDR1 is MNHNS and CDR2 SASEGT. J lost 6 bases, V lost 8 bases, and 7 bases had no gene match.

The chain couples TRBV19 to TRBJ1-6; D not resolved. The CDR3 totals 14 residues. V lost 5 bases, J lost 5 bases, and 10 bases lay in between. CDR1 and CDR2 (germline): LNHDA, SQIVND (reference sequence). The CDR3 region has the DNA TGTGCCAGTAGTCCCACCCTGAATAATTCACCCCTCCACTTT. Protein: CASSPTLNNSPLHF.

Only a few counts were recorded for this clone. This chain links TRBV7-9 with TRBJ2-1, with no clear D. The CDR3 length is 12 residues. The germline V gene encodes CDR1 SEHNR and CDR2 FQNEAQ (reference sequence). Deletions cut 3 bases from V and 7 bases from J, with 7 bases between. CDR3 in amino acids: CASSFIINEQFF. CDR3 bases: TGTGCCAGCAGCTTTATCATAAATGAGCAGTTCTTC. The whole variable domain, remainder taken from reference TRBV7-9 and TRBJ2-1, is DTGVSQNPRHKITKRGQNVTFRCDPISEHNRLYWYRQTLGQGPEFLTYFQNEAQLEKSRLLSDRFSAERPKGSFSTLEIQRTEQGDSAMYLCASSFIINEQFFGPGTRLTVL.

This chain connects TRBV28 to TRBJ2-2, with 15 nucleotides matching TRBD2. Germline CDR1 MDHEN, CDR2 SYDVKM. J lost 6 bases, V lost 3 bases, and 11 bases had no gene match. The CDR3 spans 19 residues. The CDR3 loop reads CASSFELVGLAGGPGELFF. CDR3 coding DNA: TGTGCCAGCAGTTTTGAACTGGTTGGACTAGCGGGGGGGCCCGGGGAGCTGTTTTTT.

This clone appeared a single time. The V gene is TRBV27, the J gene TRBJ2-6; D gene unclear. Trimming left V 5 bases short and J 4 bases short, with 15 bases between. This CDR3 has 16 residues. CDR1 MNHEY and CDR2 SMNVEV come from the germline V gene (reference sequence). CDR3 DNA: TGTGCCAGCAGTCCAGTTTGGGTCACCGGGGCCAACGTCCTGACTTTC. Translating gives CASSPVWVTGANVLTF.

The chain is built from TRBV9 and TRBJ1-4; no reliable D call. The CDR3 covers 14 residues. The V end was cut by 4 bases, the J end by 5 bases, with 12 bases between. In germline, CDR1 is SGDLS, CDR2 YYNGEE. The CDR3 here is CASSPESVNEKLFF. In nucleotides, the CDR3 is TGTGCCAGCAGCCCCGAATCAGTAAATGAAAAACTGTTTTTT.

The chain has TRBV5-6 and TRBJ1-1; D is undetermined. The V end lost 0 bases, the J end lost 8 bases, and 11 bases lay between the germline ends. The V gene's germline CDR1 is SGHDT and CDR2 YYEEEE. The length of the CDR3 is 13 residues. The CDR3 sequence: CASSLGTVAEAFF. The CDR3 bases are TGTGCCAGCAGCTTGGGAACAGTTGCCGAAGCTTTCTTT.

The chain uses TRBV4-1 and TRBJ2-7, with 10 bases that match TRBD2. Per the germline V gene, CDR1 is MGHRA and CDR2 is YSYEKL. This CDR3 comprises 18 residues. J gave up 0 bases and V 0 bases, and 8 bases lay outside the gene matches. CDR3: CASSQDFLAGESSYEQYF. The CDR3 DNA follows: TGCGCCAGCAGCCAAGATTTCCTAGCGGGAGAGAGCTCCTACGAGCAGTACTTC.

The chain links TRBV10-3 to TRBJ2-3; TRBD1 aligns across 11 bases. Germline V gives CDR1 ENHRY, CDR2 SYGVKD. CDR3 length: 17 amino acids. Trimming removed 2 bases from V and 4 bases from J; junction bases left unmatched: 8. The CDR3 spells CAISEPGGTGGSDTQYF. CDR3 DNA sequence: TGTGCCATCAGTGAGCCCGGCGGGACAGGGGGTTCAGATACGCAGTATTTT.

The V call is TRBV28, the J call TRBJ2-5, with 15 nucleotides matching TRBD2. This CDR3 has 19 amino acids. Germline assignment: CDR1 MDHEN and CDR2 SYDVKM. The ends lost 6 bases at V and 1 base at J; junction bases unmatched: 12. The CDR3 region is CASSPPGLAGGVVQETQYF. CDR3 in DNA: TGTGCCAGCAGCCCACCGGGACTAGCGGGGGGAGTGGTCCAAGAGACCCAGTACTTC.

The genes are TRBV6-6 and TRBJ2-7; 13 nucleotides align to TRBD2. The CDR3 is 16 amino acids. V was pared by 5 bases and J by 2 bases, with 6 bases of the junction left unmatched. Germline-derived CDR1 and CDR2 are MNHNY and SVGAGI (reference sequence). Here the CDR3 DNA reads TGTGCCAGCAGTCCGAGGACTAGCGGGAGTCCCTACGAGCAGTACTTC. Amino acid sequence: CASSPRTSGSPYEQYF.

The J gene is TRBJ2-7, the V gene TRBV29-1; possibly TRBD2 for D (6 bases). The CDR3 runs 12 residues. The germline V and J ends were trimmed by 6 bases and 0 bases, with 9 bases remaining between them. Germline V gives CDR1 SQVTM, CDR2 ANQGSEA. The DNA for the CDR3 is TGCAGCGTATTGGAGGGCTCCTACGAGCAGTACTTC. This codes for CSVLEGSYEQYF.

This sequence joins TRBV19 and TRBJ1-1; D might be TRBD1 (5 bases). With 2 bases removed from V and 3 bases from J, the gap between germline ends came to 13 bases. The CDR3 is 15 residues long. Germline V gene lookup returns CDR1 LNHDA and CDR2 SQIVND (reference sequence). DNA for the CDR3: TGTGCCAGTAGTATATTTATCGACAGTCACACTGAAGCTTTCTTT. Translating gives CASSIFIDSHTEAFF.

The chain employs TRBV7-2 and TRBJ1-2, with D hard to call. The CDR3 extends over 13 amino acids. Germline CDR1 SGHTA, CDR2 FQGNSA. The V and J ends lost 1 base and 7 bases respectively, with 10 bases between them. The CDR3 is CASSLVQMGGYTF. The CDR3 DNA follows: TGTGCCAGCAGCTTAGTACAGATGGGTGGCTACACCTTC.